Listed here is a single T cell receptor beta chain. Patients in Seattle were enrolled during active infection, then followed longitudinally. The CDR3 is 14 residues long. V shed 5 bases and J 8 bases; nucleotides not matched to a gene: 8. Germline CDR1 reads MGHRA; CDR2 reads YSYEKL. Per the original data handling: Estimated nucleated cell counts came from reference gene primer amplification. Data came from immunoSEQ multiplex PCR; TCRdb stores just in-frame clones and leaves some out. V, J and clone size are those of that table, while D and trimming were read from the DNA. The data hold some 290,000 clones, with about nine tenths observed a single time. This sample stems from a study of blood T cell repertoires in COVID-19. The overall study: The samples span acute and convalescent COVID-19 from the United States, Italy and Spain. T cells, B-cell-depleted T cells, or PBMCs supplied cDNA or gDNA.

The rearrangement uses TRBV4-1 and TRBJ1-4; 7 bases map to TRBD1. The TCR was taken from a young woman with COVID-19, enrolled during active disease. The material sequenced was peripheral blood. CDR3 amino acids: CASSERTGGEKLFF. In DNA form, the CDR3 reads TGCGCCAGCAGCGAAAGGACAGGCGGGGAAAAACTGTTTTTT.